This entry describes one T cell receptor (beta chain). Its antigen remains unknown. This specimen comes from a study of blood T cells in healthy people across ages. Across the whole study: Through template switching, about one barcoded beta molecule was captured per two T cells, as measured in model experiments.

Study-level results: In long-lived donors, naive CD4+ cell counts and diversity exceeded those of aged donors.

Then a second PCR, running about 6 to 12 cycles, was carried out with a sample-barcoded 5' primer and a J-beta primer mix. Using its own MiXCR run on the 5' RACE reads, TCRdb lists one record per CDR3 protein. This table has more than 1.4 million distinct CDR3 sequences, approximately 38% appearing once. Per the germline V gene, CDR1 is MNHEY and CDR2 is SVGAGI. The CDR3 spans 15 residues. Trimming left V 2 bases short and J 5 bases short, with 15 bases between. The rearrangement links TRBV6-5 to TRBJ1-2, with a possible D match to TRBD1 (6 bases). The source is a young woman in good health. What was sequenced was blood. In nucleotides, the CDR3 is TGTGCCAGCAGTTACGGGACACTGGGAGGATATGGCTACACCTTC. It translates to CASSYGTLGGYGYTF.